A selection of T cell receptor beta chains follows, all from one sample in a study of ipilimumab plus nivolumab after autologous stem cell transplantation. TCRdb's table, derived via immunoSEQ multiplex PCR, lists solely in-frame clones and lacks some. The data hold over 75,000 clones, with 65% to 85% observed a single time. The sample was PBMCs, taken in a trial of ipilimumab plus nivolumab as post-transplant consolidation. The origin of the receptors is a male donor with diffuse large B-cell lymphoma. The conserved cysteine and the conserved F or W are not part of the CDR3 here. Clone size appears in some rows only: once, few, many, or a class for an expanded clone.

j_call v_call clone_size cdr3_aa
TRBJ2-5 TRBV13 - ASSGQSQETQY
TRBJ1-1 TRBV5-1 - ASRERVSTGTNTEAF
TRBJ2-2 TRBV19 - ASSIEGTANTGELF
TRBJ1-6 TRBV5-1 - ASSLDGGGGNSPLH
TRBJ2-5 TRBV2 - ASRITDGTQY
TRBJ2-3 TRBV7-3 once ASSFSPGQTDTQY
TRBJ2-5 TRBV7-9 - ASSLGVLAGGQETQY
TRBJ2-4 TRBV5-1 - ASSLEPANIQY
TRBJ2-3 TRBV4-1 - ASSQGGTSGVGTDTQY
TRBJ1-2 TRBV5-6 - ASSSPQGKGLGYGYT
TRBJ2-5 TRBV27 - ASSPWDRKETQY
TRBJ2-2 TRBV27 - ASSSGLNTGELF
TRBJ1-6 TRBV5-1 - ASSLDRRFSPLH
TRBJ2-2 TRBV19 - ASIGLRAGELF
TRBJ1-6 TRBV7-2 few ASSLGRQNSPLH
TRBJ1-5 TRBV6-5 - ASSPSRFLPQH
TRBJ1-2 TRBV5-1 - ASRTGTGGTNYGYT